This T cell receptor beta chain is from a study of blood T cell repertoires in COVID-19. The germline CDR1 and CDR2 sequences are SQVTM and ANQGSEA. The CDR3 contains 13 residues. In the study's own analysis: Reference gene primers were amplified, and this amplification served to estimate nucleated cell counts. Generated by immunoSEQ multiplex PCR, the TCRdb table keeps only in-frame clones and is missing some. V, J and clone size derive from that table, while D and trimming were established from the DNA sequence. The table records approximately 24,000 clones, around 88% of them present only once. This clonotype was obtained from a man between 65 and 85 years old with acute or convalescent COVID-19. J is TRBJ1-4 and V is TRBV29-1; 10 nucleotides agree with TRBD1. The sequenced material came from peripheral blood. The CDR3, as DNA: TGCAGTATAACCGGGACAGGGGCTGAAAAACTGTTTTTT. Translation gives CSITGTGAEKLFF.